This T cell receptor beta chain originates from a study of blood T cells in healthy people across ages. This clonotype appeared once. A second PCR of roughly 7 to 11 cycles used a sample-barcoded 5' primer and a J-beta primer mix. One entry per CDR3 protein results from TCRdb running MiXCR on the 5' RACE reads. Here the sample spans 600,000 or so distinct CDR3 sequences, around half being singletons. V was clipped by 6 bases and J by 2 bases, with 14 bases between them. Germline V gene sequence: CDR1 DFQATT, CDR2 SNEGSKA (reference sequence). The CDR3 covers 13 residues. The specimen sequenced was blood. The J gene is TRBJ2-7, the V gene TRBV20-1; tentatively, D is TRBD2 (5 bases). This TCR was recovered from an elderly man in good health. The CDR3 protein is CSAGPGRAYEQYF. The CDR3 coding sequence is TGCAGTGCCGGCCCGGGGAGAGCCTACGAGCAGTACTTC.